This T cell receptor (beta chain) was retrieved from a study of blood T cell repertoires in COVID-19. Germline trimming cut 2 bases from V and 4 bases from J; bases unmatched to any gene: 3. Germline CDR1 is SGHKS and CDR2 is YYEKEE (reference sequence). This CDR3 is 14 amino acids long. The cohort comprised adults aged roughly 18 to 100 years residing in some 24 US areas. Sequencing was performed with immunoSEQ multiplex PCR; in TCRdb, only in-frame clones are kept and a portion is missing. Of approximately 400,000 clones listed, roughly four fifths were seen once; the top ten hold about 5%. The sequencing sample was made of PBMCs or T cells enriched from blood (not recorded which). The sequence derives from a woman in her 50s who had recovered from COVID-19. The gene calls are TRBV5-5 and TRBJ2-7; TRBD1 matches 10 bases. The CDR3 coding sequence is TGTGCCAGCAGCTTCGGACAGGGGGAGTACGAGCAGTACTTC. The encoded protein is CASSFGQGEYEQYF.